A selection of T cell receptor beta chains follows, all from one sample in a study of cytomegalovirus exposure and HLA in healthy donors. The protocol was immunoSEQ multiplex PCR, while the TCRdb copy is restricted to in-frame clones and leaves out a portion. Of more than 95,000 clones in the sample, 80% are singletons; the top ten hold around 6.9%. Sequenced: PBMCs. The receptors stem from a man aged 25-45 years in good health and CMV-seropositive. The CDR3 runs from the conserved cysteine through the conserved F or W. The D gene is left open where the match is weak. Some rows mark clone size as missing; the rest say once, few, many or name a class of expanded clone.

.	TRBD2	15	TRBV11-2	TRBJ2-1	TGTGCCAGCAGCTTCGGACTAGCGGAATACAATGAGCAGTTCTTC	CASSFGLAEYNEQFF
.	TRBD1	15	TRBV9	TRBJ1-1	TGTGCCAGCAGTTGGGGACAGGGCGAGAACACTGAAGCTTTCTTT	CASSWGQGENTEAFF
.	.	15	TRBV5-6	TRBJ2-7	TGTGCCAGCACCCGGCGAGGGGGGGCGGTTTACGAGCAGTACTTC	CASTRRGGAVYEQYF
.	.	16	TRBV7-6	TRBJ1-2	TGTGCCAGCAGCTTATCGTCTCCCGGGATGAACTATGGCTACACCTTC	CASSLSSPGMNYGYTF
few	.	16	TRBV21-1	TRBJ2-3	TGTGCCAGCGGGCGCAGCGGGGGGGGCCGCACAGATACGCAGTATTTT	CASGRSGGGRTDTQYF
.	.	17	TRBV7-2	TRBJ1-1	TGTGCCAGCAGCTTACGGAACGCCGGGGGAAGGAACACTGAAGCTTTCTTT	CASSLRNAGGRNTEAFF
.	TRBD1	15	TRBV5-4	TRBJ2-1	TGTGCCAGCATCGACCGACAGGGCAACTACAATGAGCAGTTCTTC	CASIDRQGNYNEQFF
.	.	11	TRBV28	TRBJ1-1	TGTGCCAGCAATAGATTCACTGAAGCTTTCTTT	CASNRFTEAFF
.	TRBD2	20	TRBV2	TRBJ2-2	TGTGCCAGCAGTCTCCCCAATCCGCTAGCGGGGGGCTCGGGCACCGGGGAGCTGTTTTTT	CASSLPNPLAGGSGTGELFF
few	TRBD2	17	TRBV4-2	TRBJ2-2	TGTGCCAGCAGCCAAGAAAAAGCGGGGTATTACACCGGGGAGCTGTTTTTT	CASSQEKAGYYTGELFF
.	.	16	TRBV5-8	TRBJ1-4	TGTGCCAGCAGCTTGAGAGTACTCGCAACTAATGAAAAACTGTTTTTT	CASSLRVLATNEKLFF
few	TRBD1	15	TRBV6-1	TRBJ2-3	TGTGCCAGCAGTCCCACCGGACAGGGCGCAGATACGCAGTATTTT	CASSPTGQGADTQYF
once	.	14	TRBV30	TRBJ2-7	TGTGCCTACCGGAGGTTGGACTCTTCCTACGAGCAGTACTTC	CAYRRLDSSYEQYF
few	TRBD1	15	TRBV6-4	TRBJ2-3	TGTGCCAGCAGTGAGGGGGGGACAGGGGCAGATACGCAGTATTTT	CASSEGGTGADTQYF
.	.	13	TRBV5-4	TRBJ1-5	TGTGCCAGCAGTCCCGACAGGAATCAGCCCCAGCATTTT	CASSPDRNQPQHF
.	TRBD1	17	TRBV15	TRBJ2-3	TGTGCCACCAGCAGGGGAACGGGACAGGGAAGCACAGATACGCAGTATTTT	CATSRGTGQGSTDTQYF
.	.	15	TRBV5-1	TRBJ2-7	TGCGCCAGCAGCTCGGCTCTGGCGGGCGCCTACGAGCAGTACTTC	CASSSALAGAYEQYF
.	.	14	TRBV9	TRBJ2-2	TGTGCCAGCAGGGAGACTGGGAACACCGGGGAGCTGTTTTTT	CASRETGNTGELFF
.	.	13	TRBV7-2	TRBJ2-1	TGTGCCAGCGGACTAAGCGGTAACAATGAGCAGTTCTTC	CASGLSGNNEQFF
.	TRBD1	13	TRBV6-1	TRBJ1-5	TGTGCCAGCAGAGACAGGGGATATCAGCCCCAGCATTTT	CASRDRGYQPQHF
.	TRBD2	16	TRBV6-6	TRBJ2-3	TGTGCCAGCAGTTCGACTAGCGGGGGGCCGGATCATACGCAGTATTTT	CASSSTSGGPDHTQYF
.	TRBD2	14	TRBV7-2	TRBJ2-3	TGTGCCAGCAGCCCCCACGGAAGGACTAGTAGCGGGGATTTT	CASSPHGRTSSGDF
.	.	15	TRBV4-3	TRBJ1-1	TGCGCCAGCAGCCTGGAACTACAGGGGAACACTGAAGCTTTCTTT	CASSLELQGNTEAFF
.	.	15	TRBV7-3	TRBJ2-1	TGTGCCAGCAGCTTAGGTCTAGGATTAGGGGATGAGCAGTTCTTC	CASSLGLGLGDEQFF
.	.	12	TRBV15	TRBJ1-1	TGTGCCACCAGCGGGAGGGGGACTGAAGCTTTCTTT	CATSGRGTEAFF
.	TRBD2	16	TRBV7-6	TRBJ2-5	TGTGCCAGCAGCTTATCGGGGGCGGGGGGTAAAGAGACCCAGTACTTC	CASSLSGAGGKETQYF
few	.	13	TRBV10-1	TRBJ1-2	TGCGCCAGCAGTGACAACAGATACTATGGCTACACCTTC	CASSDNRYYGYTF
.	TRBD1	15	TRBV5-1	TRBJ1-2	TGCGCCAGCAGCTCTCATACCGGGACAGGGGATGGCTACACCTTC	CASSSHTGTGDGYTF
.	.	15	TRBV21-1	TRBJ2-7	TGTGCCAGCAGCAAAGCACGGGGAAAGGAACTCGAGCAGTACTTC	CASSKARGKELEQYF
once	.	14	TRBV29-1	TRBJ2-2	TGCAGCGTTGTTCGCGGGGATCCCACCGGGGAGCTGTTTTTT	CSVVRGDPTGELFF
.	TRBD1	16	TRBV7-2	TRBJ2-1	TGTGCCAGCAGCGCGTGGACAGGGGGGTCCTACAATGAGCAGTTCTTC	CASSAWTGGSYNEQFF
once	.	15	TRBV19	TRBJ2-5	TGTGCCAGTAGTAGACAGGCAGGGAGGGTTGAGACCCAGTACTTC	CASSRQAGRVETQYF
once	TRBD1	16	TRBV5-1	TRBJ2-7	TGCGCCAGCAGCTCATCCGGGACAGGGGGCGCGGACGAGCAGTACTTC	CASSSSGTGGADEQYF
.	TRBD2	15	TRBV6-1	TRBJ2-1	TGTGCCAGCAGTGAAGTAAGGCGGGGGGCGGGTGAGCAGTTCTTC	CASSEVRRGAGEQFF
few	.	11	TRBV28	TRBJ2-5	TGTGCCAGCAGTTTGCGGGAGACCCAGTACTTC	CASSLRETQYF
once	TRBD1	14	TRBV10-2	TRBJ2-5	TGCGCCAGCAGTCGTATAGGGGGCGCAGAGACCCAGTACTTC	CASSRIGGAETQYF
.	TRBD2	17	TRBV7-2	TRBJ2-7	TGTGCCAGCAGCCCTGGACTAGCGGGGGGCGCTGACTACGAGCAGTACTTC	CASSPGLAGGADYEQYF
few	TRBD1	13	TRBV5-4	TRBJ2-1	TGTGCCAGCAGCGGGGACAGCCCCAATGAGCAGTTCTTC	CASSGDSPNEQFF
.	.	13	TRBV15	TRBJ1-4	TGTGCCACCAGGGGGCTAACTAATGAAAAACTGTTTTTT	CATRGLTNEKLFF
.	.	11	TRBV2	TRBJ1-2	TGTGCCAGCAGCGTACTACTGGGCTACACCTTC	CASSVLLGYTF
once	.	14	TRBV5-1	TRBJ2-3	TGCGCCAGCAGTACCGGGACTCACACAGATACGCAGTATTTT	CASSTGTHTDTQYF
few	TRBD1	16	TRBV2	TRBJ1-5	TGTGCCAGCAGTGAAGGGCCCGGGACAGGTAATCAGCCCCAGCATTTT	CASSEGPGTGNQPQHF
.	.	17	TRBV13	TRBJ1-5	TGTGCCAGCAGCTTAGCTCGAGGGACTTTAAGCAATCAGCCCCAGCATTTT	CASSLARGTLSNQPQHF
.	TRBD1	14	TRBV7-8	TRBJ2-7	TGTGCCAGCAGCCACGGACAGGTATCCTACGAGCAGTACTTC	CASSHGQVSYEQYF
.	.	15	TRBV2	TRBJ1-5	TGTGCCAGCAGTGCCTCAGGGGATAGCAATCAGCCCCAGCATTTT	CASSASGDSNQPQHF
.	.	18	TRBV5-6	TRBJ2-7	TGTGCCAGCAGTTCTGACCGTGTTCGCGTCCAAGGAGGCTACGAGCAGTACTTC	CASSSDRVRVQGGYEQYF
few	TRBD1	15	TRBV19	TRBJ2-7	TGTGCCAGCAATGACCGGGACAGGGGACCCTACGAGCAGTACTTC	CASNDRDRGPYEQYF
.	.	13	TRBV19	TRBJ2-5	TGTGCCAGTAGTATCGCGAACCAAGAGACCCAGTACTTC	CASSIANQETQYF
.	.	13	TRBV6-6	TRBJ2-7	TGTGCCAGCAGTTACTCCCGGGGTAGCGAGCAGTACTTC	CASSYSRGSEQYF
.	TRBD1	17	TRBV14	TRBJ2-5	TGTGCCAGCAGCCAAGGCGTAAAGGACAGGGGGTCGGAGACCCAGTACTTC	CASSQGVKDRGSETQYF
few	TRBD2	16	TRBV19	TRBJ2-2	TGTGCCAGTTTATCCCTAGCGGGGGGGCCGAACGGGGAGCTGTTTTTT	CASLSLAGGPNGELFF
.	.	12	TRBV5-6	TRBJ2-1	TGTGCCAGCAGCTTGGTGGGCCATGAGCAGTTCTTC	CASSLVGHEQFF
.	.	12	TRBV6-5	TRBJ1-1	TGTGCCAGCAGATCTGACAGGAGTGAAGCTTTCTTT	CASRSDRSEAFF
.	TRBD1	15	TRBV30	TRBJ1-1	TGTGCCTGGAGCGCGTTTAGGGGACAGGGGGCTGAAGCTTTCTTT	CAWSAFRGQGAEAFF
few	.	17	TRBV19	TRBJ1-2	TGTGCCAGTAGTAGTATCGGGGACATCGGGCAGACCTATGGCTACACCTTC	CASSSIGDIGQTYGYTF